These 23 T cell receptor beta chains share one sample of origin, sequenced in a study of T cells in localized non-small cell lung cancer. TCRdb's copy holds only in-frame clones and misses some; the assay was immunoSEQ multiplex PCR. The table records 25,000 or so clones, 85% to 90% of them present only once. The sample was PBMCs, taken before any cancer treatment. The receptors were gathered from a man aged 35 to 70 with stage II lung adenocarcinoma.

The chain couples TRBV9 to TRBJ2-2; tentatively, D is TRBD1 (6 bases). Trimming left V 4 bases short and J 2 bases short, with 12 bases between. The CDR3 extends over 15 amino acids. Germline CDR1 reads SGDLS; CDR2 reads YYNGEE. CDR3 DNA: TGTGCCAGCAGCAACACCGGGACAAACACCGGGGAGCTGTTTTTT. It specifies CASSNTGTNTGELFF.

The chain recombines TRBV9 with TRBJ2-1; D is perhaps TRBD1 (5 bases). Per germline, CDR1 SGDLS and CDR2 YYNGEE. The CDR3 is 13 residues long. With 4 bases removed from V and 9 bases from J, the gap between germline ends came to 14 bases. The CDR3 bases are TGTGCCAGCAGCCCAGCGACAGTAGGTGAGCAGTTCTTC. This sequence encodes CASSPATVGEQFF.

V is TRBV6-5 and J is TRBJ1-6; the match to TRBD1 covers 7 bases. The V segment lost 8 bases and the J segment 11 bases; nucleotides outside the gene matches: 15. This CDR3 comprises 15 residues. Germline CDR1 is MNHEY and CDR2 is SVGAGI. CDR3 sequence (DNA): TGTGCCAGCTCACGCTCGACAGGGCTTGTGGCACCCCTCCACTTT. Amino acid sequence: CASSRSTGLVAPLHF.

The CDR3 nucleotides read TGTGCCAGCAGCCACCCGGGCGATGGCTACACCTTC. The encoded protein is CASSHPGDGYTF. The chain carries TRBV6-5 and TRBJ1-2; D remains unclear. The CDR3 has 12 amino acids. Trimming took 6 bases from V and 6 from J, leaving 11 bases between them. Germline V CDR1 and CDR2: MNHEY, SVGAGI.

The chain has TRBV5-1 and TRBJ2-3, with D possibly TRBD1 on 6 matching bases. There are 15 residues in the CDR3. Between the trimmed V and J ends, which lost 1 base and 4 bases, there was a span of 13 bases. The germline V gene has CDR1 SGHRS and CDR2 YFSETQ. The CDR3 DNA is TGCGCCAGCAGCTTGAACACAGGGATAGCAGATACGCAGTATTTT. Its translation is CASSLNTGIADTQYF.

This chain joins TRBV30 and TRBJ1-5; TRBD1 matches 8 bases. V lost 3 bases to trimming and J lost 5 bases; unmatched junction nucleotides: 9. CDR3 length: 15 residues. Germline lookup yields CDR1 GTSNPN and CDR2 SVGIG (reference sequence). CDR3 in DNA: TGTGCCTGGAGCCCAGGGGGCCCCTCCCATCAGCCCCAGCATTTT. Protein product: CAWSPGGPSHQPQHF.

This chain links TRBV7-2 with TRBJ2-7, with 7 bases fitting TRBD2. V lost 5 bases, J lost 3 bases, and 10 bases stayed unmatched. The V gene's germline CDR1 is SGHTA and CDR2 FQGNSA. The CDR3 covers 15 residues. This CDR3 reads CASSPGDYTGYEQYF. DNA for the CDR3: TGTGCCAGCAGCCCGGGGGACTACACGGGCTACGAGCAGTACTTC. The variable domain in full, completed from reference TRBV7-2 and TRBJ2-7, reads GAGVSQSPSNKVTEKGKDVELRCDPISGHTALYWYRQSLGQGLEFLIYFQGNSAPDKSGLPSDRFSAERTGGSVSTLTIQRTQQEDSAVYLCASSPGDYTGYEQYFGPGTRLTVT.

The chain uses TRBV27 and TRBJ2-7; the D call may be TRBD1 or TRBD2 (5 bases each). CDR1 MNHEY and CDR2 SMNVEV come from the germline V gene (reference sequence). This CDR3 is built from 15 residues. Trimming removed 4 bases at V and 2 bases at J, with 15 bases between. CDR3 in amino acids: CASSSGTPNPYEQYF. The CDR3 region has the DNA TGTGCCAGCAGTTCCGGGACCCCGAACCCCTACGAGCAGTACTTC.

This chain connects TRBV7-3 to TRBJ2-7; TRBD2 aligns across 8 bases. V trimming: 5 bases; J trimming: 0 bases; junction bases outside the gene matches: 9. The CDR3 covers 16 residues. The germline CDR1 and CDR2 sequences are SGHTA and FQGTGA. CDR3 DNA: TGTGCCAGCAGCGACGCCGGGACTAGGAGCTCCTACGAGCAGTACTTC. Translating gives CASSDAGTRSSYEQYF.

This rearrangement joins TRBV28 to TRBJ1-2; no clear D. The V gene lost 5 bases and the J gene lost 2 bases, with 3 bases spanning the gap. Germline lookup yields CDR1 MDHEN and CDR2 SYDVKM. The CDR3 has 11 residues. The chain's CDR3 is CASSNNYGYTF. Written as DNA, the CDR3 is TGTGCCAGCAGTAACAACTATGGCTACACCTTC.

In DNA, the CDR3 is TGTGCCAGCAGTTACGAACAGGGGGGGTCCTACGAGCAGTACTTC. Translated: CASSYEQGGSYEQYF. The genes are TRBV6-5 and TRBJ2-7; maybe TRBD1 (8 bases). Per germline, CDR1 MNHEY and CDR2 SVGAGI. The CDR3 runs to 15 residues. The ends were cut back, 2 bases at V and 1 base at J, with 12 bases in the middle.

The gene calls are TRBV30 and TRBJ1-1; no clear D gene. The V gene's germline CDR1 is GTSNPN and CDR2 SVGIG (reference sequence). The CDR3 loop spans 16 amino acids. Trimming cost V 8 bases and J 0 bases, with 22 bases left between them. This CDR3 is CAGEGQTKEMNTEAFF. CDR3 nucleotides: TGTGCCGGGGAGGGCCAAACGAAGGAGATGAACACTGAAGCTTTCTTT.

V usage is TRBV28 and J usage is TRBJ2-5; D gene unclear. V lost 2 bases and J 2 bases, leaving 6 bases between the germline ends. The CDR3 spans 13 residues. CDR1 and CDR2 (germline): MDHEN, SYDVKM. CDR3 sequence: CASSLNRQETQYF. CDR3 nucleotide sequence: TGTGCCAGCAGTTTAAATAGACAAGAGACCCAGTACTTC.

This chain joins TRBV5-1 and TRBJ1-1; D perhaps matches TRBD1 (5 bases). The V and J ends lost 0 bases and 0 bases respectively, with 15 bases between them. The CDR3 runs 17 residues. Germline CDR1 SGHRS, CDR2 YFSETQ. This CDR3 reads CASSLGFSAGLNTEAFF. The CDR3, as DNA: TGCGCCAGCAGCTTGGGTTTTTCGGCAGGGTTGAACACTGAAGCTTTCTTT. The full variable domain, completed using reference TRBV5-1 and TRBJ1-1, is KAGVTQTPRYLIKTRGQQVTLSCSPISGHRSVSWYQQTPGQGLQFLFEYFSETQRNKGNFPGRFSGRQFSNSRSEMNVSTLELGDSALYLCASSLGFSAGLNTEAFFGQGTRLTVV.

This clone was recorded only once. The chain uses TRBV5-4 and TRBJ2-7; D remains unclear. Germline values: CDR1 SGHNT, CDR2 YYREEE (reference sequence). Trimming shortened V by 4 bases and J by 0 bases, and 11 bases separated the two germline ends. There are 14 residues in the CDR3. CDR3 protein: CASSNKESSYEQYF. CDR3 DNA: TGTGCCAGCAGCAATAAGGAGAGCTCCTACGAGCAGTACTTC.

The chain combines TRBV5-1 with TRBJ2-7; 7 nucleotides match TRBD1. The CDR3 contains 15 residues. V lost 4 bases to trimming and J lost 0 bases; unmatched junction nucleotides: 7. In germline, CDR1 is SGHRS, CDR2 YFSETQ. Here the CDR3 reads CASSVEQGSSYEQYF. As DNA, the CDR3 is TGCGCCAGCAGCGTCGAACAGGGGAGCTCCTACGAGCAGTACTTC.

The chain is built from TRBV28 and TRBJ1-5; 7 bases are a match to TRBD1. The junction had 6 bases not matched to a gene; V was cut back by 6 bases and J by 1 base. Per the germline V gene, CDR1 is MDHEN and CDR2 is SYDVKM. The CDR3 has 15 amino acids. The CDR3 reads CASREQGTSNQPQHF. For the CDR3, the DNA is TGTGCCAGCAGGGAACAGGGGACCAGCAATCAGCCCCAGCATTTT.

J is TRBJ1-5 and V is TRBV4-1; D is perhaps TRBD1 (5 bases). The V end lost 0 bases, the J end lost 0 bases, and 18 bases lay between the germline ends. In germline, CDR1 is MGHRA, CDR2 YSYEKL. CDR3 size: 19 residues. CDR3 coding DNA: TGCGCCAGCAGCCAAGATCGTCCAACGACAGACTATAGCAATCAGCCCCAGCATTTT. Encoded protein: CASSQDRPTTDYSNQPQHF.

The chain carries TRBV30 and TRBJ2-6, with TRBD1 as a possible D gene (6 bases). This CDR3 contains 17 residues. Germline V gene data show CDR1 as GTSNPN and CDR2 as SVGIG (reference sequence). V lost 0 bases and J lost 4, with 16 bases in between. CDR3 sequence reads: CAWSVNRVFLGANVLTF. The CDR3 DNA is TGTGCCTGGAGTGTAAACAGGGTTTTTCTCGGGGCCAACGTCCTGACTTTC.

The J gene is TRBJ1-2, the V gene TRBV5-5; D unresolved. V was pared by 0 bases and J by 0 bases, with 6 bases between. There are 14 residues in the CDR3. Germline V lookup: CDR1 SGHKS, CDR2 YYEKEE (reference sequence). CDR3 bases: TGTGCCAGCAGCTTGGCCCAGACTAACTATGGCTACACCTTC. This encodes CASSLAQTNYGYTF.

The gene calls are TRBV14 and TRBJ1-3; D is unclear. V lost 5 bases to trimming and J lost 4 bases, with 15 bases between them. CDR1 and CDR2 from the germline V gene are SGHDN and FVKESK. The length of the CDR3 is 15 residues. CDR3 sequence reads: CASSTYEGPGNTIYF. Here the CDR3 DNA reads TGTGCCAGCAGCACCTATGAGGGTCCCGGAAACACCATATATTTT.

This clone was observed a handful of times. This chain connects TRBV7-6 to TRBJ1-1; D unresolved. This CDR3 has 14 amino acids. Trimming removed 3 bases from V and 1 base from J, with 9 bases in between. Germline V CDR1 and CDR2: SGHVS, FNYEAQ. The CDR3 is CASSFGTANTEAFF. CDR3 DNA: TGTGCCAGCAGCTTTGGAACAGCGAACACTGAAGCTTTCTTT.

This chain links TRBV5-4 with TRBJ2-1, with 9 bases fitting TRBD1. The junction had 8 bases not matched to a gene; V was cut back by 0 bases and J by 7 bases. The CDR3 loop spans 16 amino acids. The germline V gene encodes CDR1 SGHNT and CDR2 YYREEE (reference sequence). The CDR3 nucleotides are TGTGCCAGCAGCTTGGCGGTACGGACAGGGGAAAATGAGCAGTTCTTC. Protein sequence: CASSLAVRTGENEQFF.